The source of this T cell receptor beta chain is a study of technical replicates of blood from a handful of donors. The protocol was immunoSEQ multiplex PCR, while the TCRdb copy is restricted to in-frame clones and leaves out a portion. This sample carries some 71,000 clones, around 97% of them seen once, and the ten largest clones take over 0.2%. CDR1 and CDR2 (germline): KGHSH, LQKENI. This CDR3 has 15 amino acids. The junction had 9 bases not matched to a gene; V was cut back by 3 bases and J by 5 bases. Material: T cells isolated from PBMCs. V gene TRBV18 combines with J gene TRBJ2-7, with 8 positions matching TRBD2. The receptor comes from a human donor in good health. CDR3 loop: CASSPPGGASNEQYF. The CDR3 DNA sequence: TGTGCCAGCTCACCGCCGGGGGGGGCGTCGAACGAGCAGTACTTC.